A single sample is the source of the 29 T cell receptor beta chains below, sequenced in a study of CD8 T cells in Susac syndrome. Random hexamers were used to reverse transcribe roughly 0.45 to 1 ug of RNA. TCRdb called the immunoSEQ multiplex PCR reads again in MiXCR, with one record for every CDR3 protein. The data contain about 130,000 distinct CDR3 sequences, more than 90% of them singletons. Sample: CD4+ T cells from PBMCs. The receptors were gathered from a human donor in good health.

This clonotype was recorded once. The V call is TRBV7-2, the J call TRBJ1-1; D uncertain. The CDR3 contains 14 residues. Germline lookup yields CDR1 SGHTA and CDR2 FQGNSA. Between the trimmed V and J ends, which lost 5 bases and 1 base, there was a span of 11 bases. The CDR3 DNA is TGTGCCAGCAGCCCTAGGCTGGGGAACACTGAAGCTTTCTTT. Amino acid sequence: CASSPRLGNTEAFF.

This sequence joins TRBV18 and TRBJ2-7; no definite D call. V dropped 6 bases and J dropped 4 bases, with 16 bases sitting between them. This CDR3 has 14 amino acids. Germline CDR1 reads KGHSH; CDR2 reads LQKENI. The DNA of the CDR3 is TGTGCCAGCTCCAACCCGACCGAGACGTACGAGCAGTACTTC. Translated, it gives CASSNPTETYEQYF.

The V gene is TRBV6-4, the J gene TRBJ2-2; D gene unclear. Trimming removed 2 bases from V and 4 bases from J, with 5 bases in between. CDR3 size: 13 residues. CDR1 is MRHNA and CDR2 is SNTAGT in the germline V gene. As DNA, the CDR3 is TGTGCCAGCAGTGACCACCCCACCGGGGAGCTGTTTTTT. Protein product: CASSDHPTGELFF.

This chain connects TRBV28 to TRBJ2-7; TRBD2 matches at 9 bases. After removal of 7 bases from V and 3 bases from J, the junction contained 10 bases not matched to a gene. The CDR3 is 15 residues long. Germline V lookup: CDR1 MDHEN, CDR2 SYDVKM. The CDR3 is CASTVTLAGHYEQYF. The CDR3 DNA is TGTGCCAGCACCGTAACTCTAGCGGGGCACTACGAGCAGTACTTC.

This sequence joins TRBV15 and TRBJ1-5; D is perhaps TRBD1 (6 bases). With 1 base removed from V and 7 bases from J, the gap between germline ends came to 14 bases. The CDR3 sequence is 15 residues long. Per the germline V gene, CDR1 is LNHNV and CDR2 is YYDKDF (reference sequence). The CDR3 reads CATSRVLQGKQPQHF. The CDR3 region has the DNA TGTGCCACCAGCAGAGTATTGCAGGGGAAGCAGCCCCAGCATTTT.

V is TRBV25-1 and J is TRBJ2-5; D may be TRBD2 (5 bases). The CDR3 runs 14 residues. Germline loops: CDR1 MGHDK, CDR2 SYGVNS. V dropped 3 bases and J dropped 4 bases, with 12 bases sitting between them. CDR3 sequence: CASSESGEGETQYF. Written as DNA, the CDR3 is TGTGCCAGCAGTGAGAGCGGAGAGGGAGAGACCCAGTACTTC.

The rearrangement links TRBV29-1 to TRBJ1-1; no clear D gene. V was trimmed by 7 bases and J by 11 bases, leaving 17 bases between them. Per germline, CDR1 SQVTM and CDR2 ANQGSEA. The CDR3 is 11 residues long. In DNA, the CDR3 is TGCAGCGGGGGAGGGTTCCCGGGGGCTTTCTTT. Its protein product is CSGGGFPGAFF. Variable domain in full (rest from reference TRBV29-1 and TRBJ1-1): SAVISQKPSRDICQRGTSLTIQCQVDSQVTMMFWYRQQPGQSLTLIATANQGSEATYESGFVIDKFPISRPNLTFSTLTVSNMSPEDSSIYLCSGGGFPGAFFGQGTRLTVV.

This sequence joins TRBV7-8 and TRBJ2-1, with D unresolved. Trimming took off 3 bases at V and 0 bases at J, with 21 bases between the two ends. The CDR3 loop spans 19 amino acids. Germline V CDR1 and CDR2: SGHVS, FQNEAQ. CDR3 in DNA: TGTGCCAGCAGCTTTACCCAAACCCTCTCTCCCAGCTCCTACAATGAGCAGTTCTTC. Protein: CASSFTQTLSPSSYNEQFF.

This clonotype was recorded a few times. V gene TRBV6-5 combines with J gene TRBJ2-1; tentative D call: TRBD1 (6 bases). Germline CDR1 MNHEY, CDR2 SVGAGI. The CDR3 runs to 13 residues. The germline V and J ends were trimmed by 4 bases and 4 bases, with 8 bases remaining between them. In DNA form, the CDR3 reads TGTGCCAGCAGTTTAGACAGGTACAATGAGCAGTTCTTC. Its translation: CASSLDRYNEQFF.

Only one count was recorded for this clonotype. The chain is built from TRBV27 and TRBJ2-7; TRBD1 matches at 10 bases. Germline loops: CDR1 MNHEY, CDR2 SMNVEV (reference sequence). Trimming removed 6 bases from V and 1 base from J; junction bases left unmatched: 6. The CDR3 is 15 residues long. The CDR3 is CASRGPGQGSYEQYF. For the CDR3, the DNA is TGTGCCAGCAGAGGACCGGGACAGGGGTCCTACGAGCAGTACTTC.

The chain couples TRBV4-1 to TRBJ2-5, with D perhaps matching TRBD2 (6 bases). Trimming pared 2 bases from V and 5 bases from J, leaving 12 bases between. The CDR3 loop spans 14 amino acids. Germline V gene data show CDR1 as MGHRA and CDR2 as YSYEKL. The CDR3 DNA reads TGCGCCAGCAGCCAATACGGCGGGGTGGAGACCCAGTACTTC. Protein sequence: CASSQYGGVETQYF.

The genes are TRBV5-1 and TRBJ2-5; weak D call: TRBD2 (6 bases). V was pared by 0 bases and J by 1 base, with 10 bases between. The length of the CDR3 is 15 residues. The V gene's germline CDR1 is SGHRS and CDR2 YFSETQ. In DNA form, the CDR3 reads TGCGCCAGCAGCTTGGCCGGGAGATCCCAAGAGACCCAGTACTTC. Translation: CASSLAGRSQETQYF.

The V and J genes are TRBV7-2 and TRBJ2-7; D unresolved. The germline V gene encodes CDR1 SGHTA and CDR2 FQGNSA. The CDR3 totals 16 residues. V shed 2 bases and J shed 2 bases, with 16 bases lying between them. Here the CDR3 reads CASSLRAVAYAYEQYF. CDR3 sequence (DNA): TGTGCCAGCAGCTTAAGAGCAGTTGCCTATGCCTACGAGCAGTACTTC.

This sequence joins TRBV5-1 and TRBJ2-2, with 11 positions matching TRBD2. Germline values: CDR1 SGHRS, CDR2 YFSETQ. CDR3 size: 17 residues. Trimming cost V 0 bases and J 3 bases; bases outside gene matches: 4. The chain's CDR3 is CASSLAGLAADTGELFF. DNA for the CDR3: TGCGCCAGCAGCTTGGCGGGACTAGCGGCAGACACCGGGGAGCTGTTTTTT. Full variable domain (missing parts from reference TRBV5-1 and TRBJ2-2): KAGVTQTPRYLIKTRGQQVTLSCSPISGHRSVSWYQQTPGQGLQFLFEYFSETQRNKGNFPGRFSGRQFSNSRSEMNVSTLELGDSALYLCASSLAGLAADTGELFFGEGSRLTVL.

This clonotype showed up just once. The chain recombines TRBV3-1 with TRBJ2-7; D gene uncertain. CDR1 LGHDT and CDR2 YNNKEL come from the germline V gene (reference sequence). Deletions cut 0 bases from V and 5 bases from J, with 8 bases between. CDR3 length equals 13 residues. As DNA, the CDR3 is TGTGCCAGCAGCCAAGAACCCAGCCACGAGCAGTACTTC. Its translation: CASSQEPSHEQYF.

The chain uses TRBV7-2 and TRBJ2-2, with D perhaps matching TRBD2 (5 bases). With 2 bases removed from V and 5 bases from J, the gap between germline ends came to 9 bases. The CDR3 sequence is 14 residues long. Per germline, CDR1 SGHTA and CDR2 FQGNSA. The DNA for the CDR3 is TGTGCCAGCAGCTTAATTTCGGGAACCGGGGAGCTGTTTTTT. Amino acid sequence: CASSLISGTGELFF.

The chain joins TRBV24-1 to TRBJ1-4, with unresolved D. CDR1 is KGHDR and CDR2 is SFDVKD in the germline V gene. CDR3 length equals 17 residues. Between the trimmed V and J ends, which lost 3 bases and 6 bases, there was a span of 19 bases. CDR3 DNA sequence: TGTGCCACCAGTGATCCCACGGGCGTTCATGGAGATGAAAAACTGTTTTTT. Translated: CATSDPTGVHGDEKLFF.

The chain recombines TRBV25-1 with TRBJ1-5, with D perhaps TRBD1 (5 bases). The V gene lost 1 base and the J gene lost 3 bases, with 7 bases spanning the gap. The germline gives CDR1 MGHDK, CDR2 SYGVNS. This CDR3 spans 14 amino acids. The CDR3 loop is CASSEWGDNQPQHF. Written as DNA, the CDR3 is TGTGCCAGCAGTGAATGGGGGGACAATCAGCCCCAGCATTTT.

This chain connects TRBV7-2 to TRBJ1-1; D remains ambiguous. CDR1 is SGHTA, CDR2 FQGNSA, per germline. The CDR3 is 13 amino acids. The ends were cut back, 5 bases at V and 8 bases at J, with 15 bases in the middle. This chain's CDR3 is CASSPDIPSEAFF. The CDR3 DNA follows: TGTGCCAGCAGCCCAGACATTCCGTCCGAAGCTTTCTTT.

The chain links TRBV6-5 to TRBJ2-1; either TRBD1 or TRBD2 may fit D (6 bases each). Trimming pared 5 bases from V and 12 bases from J, leaving 20 bases between. This CDR3 spans 14 amino acids. The V gene's germline CDR1 is MNHEY and CDR2 SVGAGI. CDR3 nucleotide sequence: TGTGCCAGCAGTCCCCGGTTTTGGGGGGCGAGGCAGTTCTTC. Residues: CASSPRFWGARQFF.

The chain links TRBV5-8 to TRBJ1-2; tentatively, D is TRBD1 (6 bases). This CDR3 has 13 amino acids. The germline V gene encodes CDR1 SGHTS and CDR2 YDEGEE. Trimming took off 1 base at V and 8 bases at J, with 12 bases between the two ends. The CDR3 DNA reads as TGTGCCAGCAGCTTGATGGGGGCAGCGGGCTACACCTTC. This gives the protein CASSLMGAAGYTF.

The rearrangement joins TRBV7-9 to TRBJ2-3, with TRBD2 matching over 9 bases. Germline V CDR1 and CDR2: SEHNR, FQNEAQ (reference sequence). J was trimmed by 1 base and V by 7 bases; bases with no gene match: 6. This CDR3 spans 15 amino acids. The DNA of the CDR3 is TGTGCCAGCAAACCAGCGGGAGGCGGCACAGATACGCAGTATTTT. Its protein product is CASKPAGGGTDTQYF.

The chain combines TRBV7-2 with TRBJ2-1, with TRBD2 identical over 9 bases. J was trimmed by 7 bases and V by 2 bases; bases with no gene match: 6. CDR3 size: 15 residues. Germline lookup yields CDR1 SGHTA and CDR2 FQGNSA. The CDR3 sequence is CASSLQREAGNEQFF. CDR3 in DNA: TGTGCCAGCAGCTTACAGCGGGAGGCCGGGAATGAGCAGTTCTTC. The full variable domain, with the rest looked up from reference TRBV7-2 and TRBJ2-1, is GAGVSQSPSNKVTEKGKDVELRCDPISGHTALYWYRQSLGQGLEFLIYFQGNSAPDKSGLPSDRFSAERTGGSVSTLTIQRTQQEDSAVYLCASSLQREAGNEQFFGPGTRLTVL.

Only one count was recorded for this clonotype. The V and J genes are TRBV25-1 and TRBJ2-1; no definite D call. V was shortened by 2 bases and J by 8 bases, with 10 bases between the two germline ends. The CDR3 sequence is 13 residues long. CDR1 is MGHDK and CDR2 is SYGVNS in the germline V gene. The CDR3 sequence: CASSESGNDEQFF. CDR3 bases: TGTGCCAGCAGTGAAAGTGGGAATGATGAGCAGTTCTTC. Complete variable domain (other parts from reference TRBV25-1 and TRBJ2-1): EADIYQTPRYLVIGTGKKITLECSQTMGHDKMYWYQQDPGMELHLIHYSYGVNSTEKGDLSSESTVSRIRTEHFPLTLESARPSHTSQYLCASSESGNDEQFFGPGTRLTVL.

The J gene is TRBJ2-7, the V gene TRBV2; D is unclear. The length of the CDR3 is 13 residues. Trimming removed 3 bases from V and 3 bases from J, with 9 bases in between. The germline CDR1 and CDR2 sequences are SNHLY and FYNNEI. Here the CDR3 DNA reads TGTGCCAGCAGTGACAGAGAAGGCTACGAGCAGTACTTC. This sequence encodes CASSDREGYEQYF.

The rearrangement uses TRBV6-2 or TRBV6-3 and TRBJ1-2; tentatively, D is TRBD1 (6 bases). CDR3 size: 14 residues. V lost 4 bases and J lost 8, with 17 bases in between. Germline V gives CDR1 MNHEY, CDR2 SVGEGT. The CDR3 DNA follows: TGTGCCAGCAGTTCAACTCCGGGACATATGGGCTACACCTTC. Translation: CASSSTPGHMGYTF.

The chain uses TRBV27 and TRBJ2-7; no reliable D call. Germline V gene sequence: CDR1 MNHEY, CDR2 SMNVEV (reference sequence). The ends were cut back, 8 bases at V and 2 bases at J, with 16 bases in the middle. The CDR3 extends over 14 amino acids. CDR3 sequence: CASSPQSDAYEQYF. For the CDR3, the DNA is TGTGCCAGCTCCCCCCAAAGCGACGCCTACGAGCAGTACTTC.

The gene calls are TRBV20-1 and TRBJ2-7; maybe TRBD2 (5 bases). Trimming shortened V by 7 bases and J by 5 bases, and 9 bases separated the two germline ends. Germline values: CDR1 DFQATT, CDR2 SNEGSKA (reference sequence). The CDR3 loop spans 10 amino acids. Written as DNA, the CDR3 is TGCAGTGGGGGAGTGGACGAGCAGTACTTC. It codes for CSGGVDEQYF.

CDR3 coding DNA: TGTGCCAGCAGGAGGACAGGGGATATACCGGGCGAGCAGTTCTTC. This sequence encodes CASRRTGDIPGEQFF. The chain employs TRBV7-9 and TRBJ2-1; 9 bases fit TRBD1. Trimming removed 6 bases from V and 10 bases from J; junction bases left unmatched: 13. This CDR3 contains 15 residues. CDR1 SEHNR and CDR2 FQNEAQ come from the germline V gene (reference sequence).